This section outlines one T cell receptor beta chain sequence together with its context. Its antigen is as yet unknown. These data are taken from a study of identical twins. General study results and limits: Because invariant MAIT and iNKT cells could be present, zero-insertion analyses could be partly confounded.

TCRdb analysed the 5' RACE reads with MiXCR anew, one entry per CDR3 protein. The repertoire holds about 220,000 distinct CDR3 sequences, 6% to 8.5% seen once, with approximately 5.4% in the top ten. The germline V and J ends were trimmed by 1 base and 3 bases, with 10 bases remaining between them. The CDR3 loop spans 15 amino acids. Germline V lookup: CDR1 SGHVS, CDR2 FQNEAQ. These same records also appear under a second study, on yellow fever vaccine responses in identical twins.

The sequenced sample was CD8+ T cells sorted from blood. The receptor's source is a woman younger than 35 in good health. The rearrangement joins TRBV7-8 to TRBJ2-1; D possibly corresponds to TRBD2 (6 bases). The CDR3 nucleotides read TGTGCCAGCAGCTTAGGGCGCGGGGTCTACAATGAGCAGTTCTTC. Its protein product is CASSLGRGVYNEQFF. The full variable domain, completed using reference TRBV7-8 and TRBJ2-1, is GAGVSQSPRYKVAKRGQDVALRCDPISGHVSLFWYQQALGQGPEFLTYFQNEAQLDKSGLPSDRFFAERPEGSVSTLKIQRTQQEDSAVYLCASSLGRGVYNEQFFGPGTRLTVL.